A single sample is the source of the 31 T cell receptor beta chains below, sequenced in a study of blood T cells in healthy people across ages. A sample-barcoded 5' primer and a J-beta primer mix were used in a second PCR of roughly 6 to 11 cycles. TCRdb recomputed calls from the 5' RACE reads with MiXCR, one row per CDR3 protein. The data contain roughly 830,000 distinct CDR3 sequences, approximately 65% of them singletons. The sample consisted of blood. These receptor sequences come from a man under 40 in good health.

The chain combines TRBV29-1 with TRBJ1-1; D is uncertain. Trimming removed 4 bases from V and 1 base from J, with 4 bases in between. CDR1 and CDR2 from the germline V gene are SQVTM and ANQGSEA. This CDR3 comprises 11 residues. The CDR3 region is CSVAPNTEAFF. The CDR3, as DNA: TGCAGCGTTGCCCCGAACACTGAAGCTTTCTTT.

A few counts support this clonotype. The chain couples TRBV20-1 to TRBJ2-1; 13 bases fit TRBD2. Germline CDR1 reads DFQATT; CDR2 reads SNEGSKA (reference sequence). Trimming removed 3 bases from V and 3 bases from J; junction bases left unmatched: 2. CDR3 length equals 15 residues. The DNA for the CDR3 is TGCAGTGCTAGGGGACTAGCGGGGCACTACAATGAGCAGTTCTTC. It specifies CSARGLAGHYNEQFF.

This chain links TRBV4-2 with TRBJ2-1, with TRBD2 identical over 9 bases. The CDR3 is 16 residues long. The J segment lost 2 bases and the V segment lost 1 base, leaving 3 bases of the junction unmatched. Germline values: CDR1 LGHNA, CDR2 YNFKEQ. CDR3 sequence (DNA): TGTGCCAGCAGCCAAGCCCTAGCGGGGACCTACAATGAGCAGTTCTTC. Translated, it gives CASSQALAGTYNEQFF.

In DNA form, the CDR3 reads TGTGCCAGCAGCCCGAGGGTTGGAGATACGCAGTATTTT. Protein: CASSPRVGDTQYF. The genes are TRBV25-1 and TRBJ2-3, with D possibly matching TRBD2 (5 bases). The V end was cut by 6 bases, the J end by 5 bases, with 12 bases between. The CDR3 covers 13 residues. Germline V gene sequence: CDR1 MGHDK, CDR2 SYGVNS.

This clonotype came up a few times. The J gene is TRBJ2-1, the V gene TRBV7-9; D uncertain. Germline CDR1 SEHNR, CDR2 FQNEAQ (reference sequence). Deletions cut 1 base from V and 3 bases from J, with 7 bases between. The CDR3 totals 14 residues. CDR3 sequence (DNA): TGTGCCAGCAGCTTAGGAGTTAACTACAATGAGCAGTTCTTC. Translated, it gives CASSLGVNYNEQFF.

V usage is TRBV10-3 and J usage is TRBJ2-3; D unresolved. This CDR3 region has 12 residues. V was clipped by 4 bases and J by 6 bases, with 8 bases between them. CDR1 and CDR2 from the germline V gene are ENHRY and SYGVKD. Written as DNA, the CDR3 is TGTGCCATCAGTGTAATGAGGGATACGCAGTATTTT. It encodes CAISVMRDTQYF.

This clonotype has a handful of counts. The V gene is TRBV25-1, the J gene TRBJ2-4; D is possibly TRBD1 (5 bases). The CDR3 runs 14 residues. The germline V and J ends were trimmed by 3 bases and 7 bases, with 13 bases remaining between them. The germline gives CDR1 MGHDK, CDR2 SYGVNS. CDR3 DNA sequence: TGTGCCAGCAGTGACCTCAGGGAAGGCAACATTCAGTACTTC. It translates to CASSDLREGNIQYF. The full variable domain, with the rest looked up from reference TRBV25-1 and TRBJ2-4, is EADIYQTPRYLVIGTGKKITLECSQTMGHDKMYWYQQDPGMELHLIHYSYGVNSTEKGDLSSESTVSRIRTEHFPLTLESARPSHTSQYLCASSDLREGNIQYFGAGTRLSVL.

The chain uses TRBV29-1 and TRBJ2-3; TRBD2 aligns across 9 bases. CDR3 length: 14 residues. V lost 7 bases to trimming and J lost 5 bases; unmatched junction nucleotides: 10. Germline V gives CDR1 SQVTM, CDR2 ANQGSEA. CDR3: CSAGGLAGQDTQYF. CDR3 nucleotides: TGCAGCGCGGGCGGTCTAGCGGGGCAAGATACGCAGTATTTT.

This chain connects TRBV9 to TRBJ2-1; D is perhaps TRBD2 (6 bases). The CDR3 totals 15 residues. Germline V CDR1 and CDR2: SGDLS, YYNGEE. V gave up 0 bases and J gave up 3 bases, with 10 bases separating them. For the CDR3, the DNA is TGTGCCAGCAGCGTAGGGGGGGACTTCTACAATGAGCAGTTCTTC. This gives the protein CASSVGGDFYNEQFF.

Points on this clonotype: The germline gene is not matched at one end of the junction; a read error may be the cause. This chain links TRBV28 with TRBJ2-1, with 7 bases matching TRBD1. The germline gives CDR1 MDHEN, CDR2 SYDVKM. The CDR3 extends over 15 amino acids. The CDR3 nucleotides read TGTGCCAGCAGGCCTACAGGGGTTTCCTACAATGAACAGTTCTTC. It yields the protein CASRPTGVSYNEQFF.

The gene calls are TRBV2 and TRBJ2-7; maybe TRBD1 (5 bases). CDR1 SNHLY and CDR2 FYNNEI come from the germline V gene. The CDR3 length is 12 residues. Trimming removed 7 bases at V and 2 bases at J, with 9 bases between. The CDR3 bases are TGTGCCAGCAAAGAGACAGCCTACGAGCAGTACTTC. Translated: CASKETAYEQYF. The full variable domain, completed using reference TRBV2 and TRBJ2-7, is EPEVTQTPSHQVTQMGQEVILRCVPISNHLYFYWYRQILGQKVEFLVSFYNNEISEKSEIFDDQFSVERPDGSNFTLKIRSTKLEDSAMYFCASKETAYEQYFGPGTRLTVT.

As concerns this clonotype: A much larger clone lies one base from this, so it may be a read error. The V gene is TRBV20-1, the J gene TRBJ2-3; D is possibly TRBD1 (5 bases). Germline-derived CDR1 and CDR2 are DFQATT and SNEGSKA (reference sequence). With 5 bases removed from V and 6 bases from J, the gap between germline ends came to 15 bases. The CDR3 totals 13 residues. For the CDR3, the DNA is TGCAGTGCTGGAAGCAGGGTTGGGGATACGCAGTATTTT. Its translation is CSAGSRVGDTQYF.

This clonotype was seen a handful of times. The V call is TRBV30, the J call TRBJ2-7; D is uncertain. V gave up 0 bases and J gave up 10 bases, with 10 bases separating them. This CDR3 spans 11 amino acids. CDR1 is GTSNPN, CDR2 SVGIG, per germline (reference sequence). CDR3 sequence reads: CAWSVNAQQYF. CDR3 nucleotide sequence: TGTGCCTGGAGTGTTAATGCGCAACAGTACTTC.

This clonotype was detected only once. The chain recombines TRBV6-5 with TRBJ2-5; unclear D gene. The CDR3 covers 13 residues. Trimming removed 6 bases at V and 5 bases at J, with 13 bases between. CDR1 MNHEY and CDR2 SVGAGI come from the germline V gene. CDR3 amino acids: CASSPNLFETQYF. In DNA form, the CDR3 reads TGTGCCAGCAGCCCCAATTTGTTCGAGACCCAGTACTTC.

This clonotype showed up just a few times. The V gene is TRBV7-9, the J gene TRBJ2-1; D could derive from TRBD1 or TRBD2 (5 bases each). The germline CDR1 and CDR2 sequences are SEHNR and FQNEAQ (reference sequence). The V end lost 5 bases, the J end lost 5 bases, and 13 bases lay between the germline ends. The CDR3 sequence is 14 residues long. CDR3: CASSPGASNNEQFF. CDR3 coding DNA: TGTGCCAGCAGCCCCGGGGCCAGTAACAATGAGCAGTTCTTC.

This sequence joins TRBV28 and TRBJ2-5; D unresolved. Looked up from germline, CDR1 is MDHEN and CDR2 is SYDVKM. The V end was cut by 1 base, the J end by 5 bases, with 17 bases between. The CDR3 is made up of 16 amino acids. CDR3 in DNA: TGTGCCAGCAGTTTATTTACTCGACAAGATGAGGAGACCCAGTACTTC. This codes for CASSLFTRQDEETQYF.

The chain uses TRBV7-9 and TRBJ2-7; TRBD1 matches 7 bases. V lost 5 bases and J lost 0; bases outside the gene matches: 10. Germline V gene data show CDR1 as SEHNR and CDR2 as FQNEAQ (reference sequence). The CDR3 totals 16 residues. CDR3 sequence: CASSPGIGTVSYEQYF. The CDR3 DNA is TGTGCCAGCAGCCCAGGGATCGGGACAGTCTCCTACGAGCAGTACTTC. The variable domain in full, with the rest retrieved from reference TRBV7-9 and TRBJ2-7, is DTGVSQNPRHKITKRGQNVTFRCDPISEHNRLYWYRQTLGQGPEFLTYFQNEAQLEKSRLLSDRFSAERPKGSFSTLEIQRTEQGDSAMYLCASSPGIGTVSYEQYFGPGTRLTVT.

To note about this clonotype: One end of the junction fails to match germline, which may point to a read error. This chain joins TRBV27 and TRBJ1-6; no reliable D call. The CDR3 length is 14 residues. Germline assignment: CDR1 MNHEY and CDR2 SMNVEV (reference sequence). The CDR3 nucleotides read TGTGCCAGCGGTTTATACGGGTTGAATTCACCCCTCCACTTT. It is translated as CASGLYGLNSPLHF.

V usage is TRBV12-3 or TRBV12-4 and J usage is TRBJ1-1; a weak D match, TRBD1 (5 bases). V lost 9 bases, J lost 5 bases, and 16 bases lay in between. This CDR3 is 13 amino acids long. The CDR3 DNA sequence: TGTGCCAGTGATAACGGGGCTGGTACTGAAGCTTTCTTT. Translating gives CASDNGAGTEAFF.

This clonotype has only a few counts. The rearrangement links TRBV4-2 to TRBJ1-2; D gene unclear. Germline V gene lookup returns CDR1 LGHNA and CDR2 YNFKEQ. This CDR3 is built from 14 residues. Trimming pared 0 bases from V and 5 bases from J, leaving 10 bases between. CDR3: CASSQDELGYGYTF. CDR3 sequence (DNA): TGTGCCAGCAGCCAAGACGAGTTAGGGTATGGCTACACCTTC.

A note on this clonotype: At one boundary the junction diverges from the germline segment, which might be a read error. This rearrangement joins TRBV10-3 to TRBJ2-1, with TRBD1 matching over 9 bases. Germline V CDR1 and CDR2: ENHRY, SYGVKD. The CDR3 has 16 amino acids. This chain's CDR3 is CAIKTATGGWENGQFF. The CDR3 nucleotides read TGTGCCATCAAAACCGCGACAGGGGGTTGGGAGAATGGGCAGTTCTTC.

The chain is built from TRBV25-1 and TRBJ2-1; 9 nucleotides line up with TRBD1. There are 17 residues in the CDR3. Germline CDR1 reads MGHDK; CDR2 reads SYGVNS. V gave up 5 bases and J gave up 3 bases; unmatched junction bases: 11. CDR3 protein: CASSPLGQGFGYNEQFF. CDR3 nucleotide sequence: TGTGCCAGCAGTCCTTTGGGACAGGGCTTTGGCTACAATGAGCAGTTCTTC.

J is TRBJ2-7 and V is TRBV6-5; no firm D call. V was trimmed by 8 bases and J by 4 bases, leaving 15 bases between them. This CDR3 region has 13 residues. Germline V lookup: CDR1 MNHEY, CDR2 SVGAGI. The CDR3 region has the DNA TGTGCCAGCTCGGACGGTTCGCTATACGAGCAGTACTTC. This gives the protein CASSDGSLYEQYF.

V gene TRBV12-3 or TRBV12-4 combines with J gene TRBJ1-2; D not resolved. This CDR3 is 13 amino acids long. V lost 5 bases and J 3 bases, leaving 10 bases between the germline ends. In DNA form, the CDR3 reads TGTGCCAGCAGTAGACCGGGGTACTATGGCTACACCTTC. It is translated as CASSRPGYYGYTF.

DNA of the CDR3: TGCAGCGTTGAAGACGGTAGATACTACGAGCAGTACTTC. This codes for CSVEDGRYYEQYF. V gene TRBV29-1 combines with J gene TRBJ2-7; D is unresolved. In germline, CDR1 is SQVTM, CDR2 ANQGSEA. Trimming removed 0 bases at V and 3 bases at J, with 9 bases between. The CDR3 runs 13 residues.

This chain joins TRBV6-6 and TRBJ2-3; the match to TRBD2 covers 7 bases. The CDR3 runs to 15 residues. Germline assignment: CDR1 MNHNY and CDR2 SVGAGI (reference sequence). V lost 5 bases to trimming and J lost 5 bases; unmatched junction nucleotides: 10. CDR3 coding DNA: TGTGCCAGCAGTAGGGGTGGGGGGGGAGGAGATACGCAGTATTTT. Translating gives CASSRGGGGGDTQYF.

The genes are TRBV11-2 and TRBJ2-7; 14 bases agree with TRBD2. V trimming: 5 bases; J trimming: 7 bases; junction bases outside the gene matches: 7. CDR3 length: 15 amino acids. The germline V gene has CDR1 SGHAT and CDR2 FQNNGV. CDR3 sequence reads: CASSPVGTSGGEQYF. The CDR3 DNA sequence: TGTGCCAGCAGCCCAGTTGGGACTAGCGGGGGTGAGCAGTACTTC.

This chain uses TRBV6-6 with TRBJ2-7; maybe TRBD2 (6 bases). Germline V gene data show CDR1 as MNHNY and CDR2 as SVGAGI (reference sequence). The CDR3 extends over 12 amino acids. Trimming removed 7 bases at V and 3 bases at J, with 10 bases between. CDR3 DNA sequence: TGTGCCAGCACGGGAGCACGCTACGAGCAGTACTTC. It specifies CASTGARYEQYF.

About this clonotype: The junction departs from germline at one end; a sequencing error may be responsible. The rearrangement joins TRBV15 to TRBJ2-5; tentatively, D is TRBD2 (6 bases). The germline CDR1 and CDR2 sequences are LNHNV and YYDKDF (reference sequence). This CDR3 is 16 amino acids long. The CDR3 sequence is CAASRVAGRGEETQYF. CDR3 sequence (DNA): TGTGCCGCCAGCAGAGTCGCCGGGAGAGGTGAAGAGACCCAGTACTTC. The entire variable domain, with the rest obtained from reference TRBV15 and TRBJ2-5, is as follows: DAMVIQNPRYQVTQFGKPVTLSCSQTLNHNVMYWYQQKSSQAPKLLFHYYDKDFNNEADTPDNFQSRRPNTSFCFLDIRSPGLGDTAMYLCAASRVAGRGEETQYFGPGTRLLVL.

The CDR3 reads CASSYSLPNTGELFF. DNA for the CDR3: TGTGCCAGCAGTTACTCGCTCCCGAACACCGGGGAGCTGTTTTTT. V and J are TRBV6-5 and TRBJ2-2; D unclear. This CDR3 comprises 15 residues. V was clipped by 0 bases and J by 0 bases, with 5 bases between them. From germline, CDR1 is MNHEY and CDR2 SVGAGI.

The chain combines TRBV6-6 with TRBJ1-2; D is unresolved. V lost 5 bases, J lost 4 bases, and 14 bases lay in between. CDR3 size: 14 residues. Germline V gene sequence: CDR1 MNHNY, CDR2 SVGAGI (reference sequence). The CDR3 DNA reads as TGTGCCAGCAGTCTACCCGATGGACCCTATGGCTACACCTTC. Encoded protein: CASSLPDGPYGYTF.